Listed below are T cell receptor beta chains from one sample, sequenced in a study of shared clonotypes between healthy human individuals. Data came from immunoSEQ multiplex PCR; TCRdb stores just in-frame clones and leaves some out. There are 2 million to 3 million clones in the sample; around 94% occur only once, and under 0.15% lies in the top ten. Sample: naive CD4+ T cells sorted from blood. Receptor source: a young man in good health. CDR3s include the opening cysteine and the closing phenylalanine or tryptophan. Each record gives: CDR3 protein, CDR3 DNA, D gene, clone size, V gene, J gene. The D gene is left open where the match is weak. The size entry is marked missing in some rows and otherwise reads once, few, many or a size class.

cdr3_aa: CASSGLGEVTEAFF
cdr3_nt: TGTGCCAGCAGTGGTCTTGGAGAAGTCACTGAAGCTTTCTTT
d_call: -
clone_size: -
v_call: TRBV2
j_call: TRBJ1-1

cdr3_aa: CASSYSGGRVQPQHF
cdr3_nt: TGTGCCAGCAGTTACTCGGGGGGCCGGGTTCAGCCCCAGCATTTT
d_call: -
clone_size: -
v_call: TRBV6-6
j_call: TRBJ1-5

cdr3_aa: CASSILVSQTSASGEQYF
cdr3_nt: TGTGCCAGTAGTATTTTAGTCTCGCAGACTAGCGCTTCTGGCGAGCAGTACTTC
d_call: TRBD2
clone_size: -
v_call: TRBV19
j_call: TRBJ2-7

cdr3_aa: CASSFRDTTDTQYF
cdr3_nt: TGTGCCAGCAGCTTCCGGGACACTACAGATACGCAGTATTTT
d_call: -
clone_size: -
v_call: TRBV7-9
j_call: TRBJ2-3

cdr3_aa: CASSPGQGWYGANVLTF
cdr3_nt: TGTGCCAGCAGCCCAGGACAGGGGTGGTATGGGGCCAACGTCCTGACTTTC
d_call: TRBD1
clone_size: -
v_call: TRBV14
j_call: TRBJ2-6

cdr3_aa: CASSPSLASEQYF
cdr3_nt: TGTGCCAGCAGTCCATCGCTAGCTTCCGAGCAGTACTTC
d_call: -
clone_size: once
v_call: TRBV6-5
j_call: TRBJ2-7

cdr3_aa: CASSLELAGYEQYF
cdr3_nt: TGCGCCAGCAGCTTGGAACTAGCCGGCTACGAGCAGTACTTC
d_call: -
clone_size: -
v_call: TRBV5-1
j_call: TRBJ2-7

cdr3_aa: CASSLEVSNQPQHF
cdr3_nt: TGTGCCAGCAGCTTAGAAGTGAGCAATCAGCCCCAGCATTTT
d_call: -
clone_size: -
v_call: TRBV7-9
j_call: TRBJ1-5

cdr3_aa: CASKIQGGNSPLHF
cdr3_nt: TGTGCCAGCAAAATACAGGGGGGAAATTCACCCCTCCACTTT
d_call: TRBD1
clone_size: few
v_call: TRBV2
j_call: TRBJ1-6

cdr3_aa: CASGLESGRTDTQYF
cdr3_nt: TGTGCTAGTGGTTTGGAAAGCGGGAGGACAGATACGCAGTATTTT
d_call: TRBD2
clone_size: -
v_call: TRBV12-5
j_call: TRBJ2-3

cdr3_aa: CASSFGGQGETQYF
cdr3_nt: TGCGCCAGCAGCTTCGGCGGACAGGGTGAGACCCAGTACTTC
d_call: TRBD1
clone_size: -
v_call: TRBV5-1
j_call: TRBJ2-5

cdr3_aa: CASSPQLVSSYEQYF
cdr3_nt: TGTGCCAGCAGCCCACAACTAGTTTCCTCCTACGAGCAGTACTTC
d_call: -
clone_size: once
v_call: TRBV11-2
j_call: TRBJ2-7

cdr3_aa: CASRESSGNTIYF
cdr3_nt: TGTGCCAGCAGAGAAAGCTCTGGAAACACCATATATTTT
d_call: -
clone_size: -
v_call: TRBV7-8
j_call: TRBJ1-3

cdr3_aa: CASSDPNTGELFF
cdr3_nt: TGTGCCAGCAGTGACCCGAACACCGGGGAGCTGTTTTTT
d_call: -
clone_size: once
v_call: TRBV6-1
j_call: TRBJ2-2

cdr3_aa: CASRTGGSENSPLHF
cdr3_nt: TGTGCGAGCAGGACAGGGGGCTCGGAGAATTCACCCCTCCACTTT
d_call: TRBD1
clone_size: -
v_call: TRBV9
j_call: TRBJ1-6

cdr3_aa: CAWSVRSDTEAFF
cdr3_nt: TGTGCCTGGAGTGTACGGTCCGACACTGAAGCTTTCTTT
d_call: -
clone_size: -
v_call: TRBV30
j_call: TRBJ1-1

cdr3_aa: CASSLPTSDNNEQFF
cdr3_nt: TGCGCCAGCAGCCTACCGACTAGCGATAACAATGAGCAGTTCTTC
d_call: TRBD2
clone_size: -
v_call: TRBV4-1
j_call: TRBJ2-1

cdr3_aa: CASSTRQGGSYGYTF
cdr3_nt: TGTGCCAGCAGCACCAGACAGGGCGGCAGCTATGGCTACACCTTC
d_call: TRBD1
clone_size: -
v_call: TRBV9
j_call: TRBJ1-2

cdr3_aa: CASRLIPGQGNTGELFF
cdr3_nt: TGTGCCAGCAGATTAATACCGGGACAGGGGAACACCGGGGAGCTGTTTTTT
d_call: TRBD1
clone_size: -
v_call: TRBV7-2
j_call: TRBJ2-2

cdr3_aa: CASRLGDIQTQYF
cdr3_nt: TGTGCCAGCCGGCTGGGGGACATTCAGACCCAGTACTTC
d_call: -
clone_size: -
v_call: TRBV18
j_call: TRBJ2-5

cdr3_aa: CASSLSGTVPYEQYF
cdr3_nt: TGTGCCAGCAGCTTGTCTGGGACAGTTCCCTACGAGCAGTACTTC
d_call: TRBD1
clone_size: -
v_call: TRBV5-4
j_call: TRBJ2-7

cdr3_aa: CASSPEKDTQYF
cdr3_nt: TGTGCCAGCTCACCAGAGAAAGATACGCAGTATTTT
d_call: -
clone_size: -
v_call: TRBV18
j_call: TRBJ2-3